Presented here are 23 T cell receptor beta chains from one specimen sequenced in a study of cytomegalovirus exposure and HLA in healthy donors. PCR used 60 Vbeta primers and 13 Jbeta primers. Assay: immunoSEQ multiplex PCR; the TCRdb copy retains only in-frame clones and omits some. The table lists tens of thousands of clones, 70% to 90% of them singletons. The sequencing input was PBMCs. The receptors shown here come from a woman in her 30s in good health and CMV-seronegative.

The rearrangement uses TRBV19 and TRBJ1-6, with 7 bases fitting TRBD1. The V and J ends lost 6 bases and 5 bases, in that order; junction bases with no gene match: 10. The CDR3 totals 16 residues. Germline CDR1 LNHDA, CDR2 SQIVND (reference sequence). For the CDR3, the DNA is TGTGCCAGTAGGGTCAACAGGGGAGATAATAATTCACCCCTCCACTTT. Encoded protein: CASRVNRGDNNSPLHF. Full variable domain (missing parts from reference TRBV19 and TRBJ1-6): DGGITQSPKYLFRKEGQNVTLSCEQNLNHDAMYWYRQDPGQGLRLIYYSQIVNDFQKGDIAEGYSVSREKKESFPLTVTSAQKNPTAFYLCASRVNRGDNNSPLHFGNGTRLTVT.

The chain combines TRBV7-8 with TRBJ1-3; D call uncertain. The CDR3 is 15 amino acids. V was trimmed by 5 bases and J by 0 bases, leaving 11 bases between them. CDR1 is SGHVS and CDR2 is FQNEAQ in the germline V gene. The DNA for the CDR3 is TGTGCCAGCAGCCCTGGGCCCAGCTCTGGAAACACCATATATTTT. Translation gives CASSPGPSSGNTIYF.

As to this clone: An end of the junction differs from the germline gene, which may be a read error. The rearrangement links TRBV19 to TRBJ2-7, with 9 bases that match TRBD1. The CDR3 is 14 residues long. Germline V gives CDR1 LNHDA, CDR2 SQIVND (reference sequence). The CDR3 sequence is CASRATGQGREQYF. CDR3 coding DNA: TGTGCCAGTAGAGCAACGGGACAGGGACGGGAGCAGTATTTC.

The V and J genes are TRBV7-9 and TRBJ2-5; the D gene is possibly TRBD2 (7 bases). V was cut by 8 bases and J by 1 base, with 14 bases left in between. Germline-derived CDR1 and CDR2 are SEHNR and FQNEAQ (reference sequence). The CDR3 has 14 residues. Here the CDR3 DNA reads TGTGCCAGCGCCCTTGGGGGGGCCCAAGAGACCCAGTACTTC. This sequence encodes CASALGGAQETQYF. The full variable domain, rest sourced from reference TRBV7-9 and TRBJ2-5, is DTGVSQNPRHKITKRGQNVTFRCDPISEHNRLYWYRQTLGQGPEFLTYFQNEAQLEKSRLLSDRFSAERPKGSFSTLEIQRTEQGDSAMYLCASALGGAQETQYFGPGTRLLVL.

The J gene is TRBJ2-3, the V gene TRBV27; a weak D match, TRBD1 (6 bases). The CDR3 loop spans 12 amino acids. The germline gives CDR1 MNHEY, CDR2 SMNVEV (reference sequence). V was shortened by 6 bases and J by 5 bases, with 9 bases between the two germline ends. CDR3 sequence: CASSRGGDTQYF. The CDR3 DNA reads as TGTGCCAGCAGCCGAGGGGGAGATACGCAGTATTTT.

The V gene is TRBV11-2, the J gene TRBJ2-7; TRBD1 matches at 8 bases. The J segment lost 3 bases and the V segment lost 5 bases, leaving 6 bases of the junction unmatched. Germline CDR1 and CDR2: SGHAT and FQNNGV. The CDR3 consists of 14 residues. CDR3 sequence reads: CASSNGQGGYEQYF. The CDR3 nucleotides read TGTGCCAGCAGCAATGGACAGGGTGGCTACGAGCAGTACTTC.

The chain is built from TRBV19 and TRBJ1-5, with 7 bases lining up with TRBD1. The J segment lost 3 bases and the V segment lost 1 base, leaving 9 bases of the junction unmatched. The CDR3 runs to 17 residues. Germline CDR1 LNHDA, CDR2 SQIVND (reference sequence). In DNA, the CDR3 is TGTGCCAGTAGTATAGTGATGGACAGGAGTAACAATCAGCCCCAGCATTTT. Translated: CASSIVMDRSNNQPQHF.

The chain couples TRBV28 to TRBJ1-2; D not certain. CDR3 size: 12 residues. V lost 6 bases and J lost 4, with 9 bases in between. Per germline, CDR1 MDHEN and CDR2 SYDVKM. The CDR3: CASRRVSYGYTF. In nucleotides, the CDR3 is TGTGCCAGCAGGAGGGTCTCCTATGGCTACACCTTC.

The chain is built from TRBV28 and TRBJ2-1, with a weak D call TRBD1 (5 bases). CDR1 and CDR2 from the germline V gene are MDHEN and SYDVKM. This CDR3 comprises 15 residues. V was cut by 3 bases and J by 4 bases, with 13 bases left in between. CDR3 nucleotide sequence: TGTGCCAGCAGTTTGTCGCAGGGTTGGTACAATGAGCAGTTCTTC. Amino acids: CASSLSQGWYNEQFF.

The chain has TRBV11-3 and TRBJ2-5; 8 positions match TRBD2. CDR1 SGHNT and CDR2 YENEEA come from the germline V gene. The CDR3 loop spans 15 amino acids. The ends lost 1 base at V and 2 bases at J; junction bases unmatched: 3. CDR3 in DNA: TGTGCCAGCAGCTTAGGGACTAGCTCGCAAGAGACCCAGTACTTC. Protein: CASSLGTSSQETQYF.

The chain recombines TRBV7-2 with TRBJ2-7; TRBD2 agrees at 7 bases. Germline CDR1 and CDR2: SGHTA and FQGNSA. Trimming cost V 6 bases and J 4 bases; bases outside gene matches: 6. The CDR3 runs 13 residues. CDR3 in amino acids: CASRPTSVYEQYF. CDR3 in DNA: TGTGCCAGCAGACCTACTAGCGTGTACGAGCAGTACTTC.

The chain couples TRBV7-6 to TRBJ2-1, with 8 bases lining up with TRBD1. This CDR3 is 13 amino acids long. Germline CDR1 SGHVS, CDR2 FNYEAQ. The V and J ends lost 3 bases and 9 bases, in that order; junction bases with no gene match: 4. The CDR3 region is CASSLRQGLEQFF. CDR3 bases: TGTGCCAGCAGCTTGCGACAGGGGCTTGAGCAGTTCTTC.

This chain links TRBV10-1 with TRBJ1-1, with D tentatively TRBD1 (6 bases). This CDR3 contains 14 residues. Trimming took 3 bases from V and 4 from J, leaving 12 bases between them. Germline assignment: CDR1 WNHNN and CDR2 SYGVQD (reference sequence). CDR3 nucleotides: TGCGCCAGCAGTGACACAGGGAGAGGCACTGAAGCTTTCTTT. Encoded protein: CASSDTGRGTEAFF.

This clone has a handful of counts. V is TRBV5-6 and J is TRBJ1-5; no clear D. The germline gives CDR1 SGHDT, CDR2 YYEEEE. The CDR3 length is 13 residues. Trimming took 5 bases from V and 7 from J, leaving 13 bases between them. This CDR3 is CASSRAAGQPQHF. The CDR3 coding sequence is TGTGCCAGCAGTCGGGCGGCGGGACAGCCCCAGCATTTT.

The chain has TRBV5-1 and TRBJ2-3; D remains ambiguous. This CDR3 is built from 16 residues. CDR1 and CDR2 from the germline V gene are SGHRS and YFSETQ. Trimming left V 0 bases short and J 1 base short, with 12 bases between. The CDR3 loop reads CASSLGSSSGTDTQYF. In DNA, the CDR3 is TGCGCCAGCAGCTTGGGTTCCTCCAGCGGCACAGATACGCAGTATTTT.

The CDR3 bases are TGTGCCAGCAGTTACGTTAGGCAGGACTACTATGGCTACACCTTC. It encodes CASSYVRQDYYGYTF. This chain joins TRBV6-5 and TRBJ1-2; D uncertain. Trimming cost V 2 bases and J 3 bases, with 13 bases left between them. The germline V gene has CDR1 MNHEY and CDR2 SVGAGI. The CDR3 consists of 15 residues.

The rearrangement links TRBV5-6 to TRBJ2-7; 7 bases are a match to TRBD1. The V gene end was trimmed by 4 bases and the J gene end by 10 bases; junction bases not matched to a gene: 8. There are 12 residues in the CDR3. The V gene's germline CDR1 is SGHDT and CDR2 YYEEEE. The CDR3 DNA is TGTGCCAGCAGCCCGGGACAGACGGGACAGTACTTC. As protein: CASSPGQTGQYF.

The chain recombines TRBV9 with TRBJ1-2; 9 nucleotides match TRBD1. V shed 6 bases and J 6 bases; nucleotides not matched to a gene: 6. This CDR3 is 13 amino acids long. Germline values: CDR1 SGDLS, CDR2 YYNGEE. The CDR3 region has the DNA TGTGCCAGCAACCCACAGGGGGCTCATGGCTACACCTTC. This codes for CASNPQGAHGYTF.

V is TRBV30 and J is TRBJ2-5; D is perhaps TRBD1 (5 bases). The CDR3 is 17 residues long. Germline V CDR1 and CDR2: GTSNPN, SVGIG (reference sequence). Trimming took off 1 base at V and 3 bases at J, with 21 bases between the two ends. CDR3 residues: CAWSATGQGPGEETQYF. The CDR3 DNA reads TGTGCCTGGAGTGCCACTGGCCAGGGCCCCGGAGAAGAGACCCAGTACTTC.

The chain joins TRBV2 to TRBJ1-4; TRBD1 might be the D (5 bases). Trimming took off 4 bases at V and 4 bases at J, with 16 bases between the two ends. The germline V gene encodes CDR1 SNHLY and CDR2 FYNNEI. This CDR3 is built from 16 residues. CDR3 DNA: TGTGCCAGCAGTGGCCTGGGGGGGTCCGGTAATGAAAAACTGTTTTTT. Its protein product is CASSGLGGSGNEKLFF.

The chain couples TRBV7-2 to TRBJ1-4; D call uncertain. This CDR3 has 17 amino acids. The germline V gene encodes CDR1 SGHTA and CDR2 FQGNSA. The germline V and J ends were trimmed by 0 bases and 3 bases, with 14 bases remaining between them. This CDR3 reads CASSLASTTPSNEKLFF. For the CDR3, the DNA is TGTGCCAGCAGCTTAGCCTCCACAACCCCATCTAATGAAAAACTGTTTTTT.

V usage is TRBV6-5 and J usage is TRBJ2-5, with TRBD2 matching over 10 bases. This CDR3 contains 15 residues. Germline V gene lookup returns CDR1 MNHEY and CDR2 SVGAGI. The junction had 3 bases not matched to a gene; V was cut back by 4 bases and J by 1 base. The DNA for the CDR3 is TGTGCCAGCAGTTCGGCTAGCGGGGGCCAAGAGACCCAGTACTTC. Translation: CASSSASGGQETQYF.

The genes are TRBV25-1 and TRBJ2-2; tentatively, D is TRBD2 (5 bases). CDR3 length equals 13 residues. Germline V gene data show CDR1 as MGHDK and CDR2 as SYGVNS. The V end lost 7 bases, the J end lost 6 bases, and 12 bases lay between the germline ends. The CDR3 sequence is CASTLSGAGELFF. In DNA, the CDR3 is TGTGCCAGCACCTTGTCCGGGGCCGGGGAGCTGTTTTTT. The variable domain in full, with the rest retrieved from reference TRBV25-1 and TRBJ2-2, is EADIYQTPRYLVIGTGKKITLECSQTMGHDKMYWYQQDPGMELHLIHYSYGVNSTEKGDLSSESTVSRIRTEHFPLTLESARPSHTSQYLCASTLSGAGELFFGEGSRLTVL.